Sequencing of this TCR beta chain was carried out in a study of Ad26.COV2.S vaccination and SARS-CoV-2 variants. The treatment is: around 19 received Ad26.COV2.S at low or high dose, single or two shots; a few received placebo; per-sample allocation not given. On day 63 after the first injection, vaccine and placebo recipients gave samples. Method: immunoSEQ multiplex PCR; TCRdb's copy keeps in-frame clones and lacks some. The sample contains 410,000 or so clones, over 75% of which appear only once. Germline V gene sequence: CDR1 KGHDR, CDR2 SFDVKD. The CDR3 contains 16 residues. With 4 bases removed from V and 1 base from J, the gap between germline ends came to 15 bases.

Material: peripheral blood, obtained in a trial of Ad26.COV2.S vaccine versus placebo. The V call is TRBV24-1, the J call TRBJ2-5, with D perhaps assigned TRBD1 or TRBD2 (5 bases each). This clonotype originated in a person between 18 and 59 years old who received the Ad26.COV2.S COVID-19 vaccine or a placebo. Written as DNA, the CDR3 is TGTGCCACCAGTGACCGTGGCAGGGACCTCCAAGAGACCCAGTACTTC. Translating it yields CATSDRGRDLQETQYF.